A single sample gave rise to the 2 T cell receptor beta chains below, sequenced in a study of blood T cell repertoires in COVID-19 (TCRdb year 2020). The receptor library was made with the immunoSEQ multiplex PCR assay. The table comes from immuneACCESS by way of TCRdb, which keeps in-frame sequences with V and J called. Part of the clones is missing from these tables; in studies checked, under half for an unresolved V gene and the rest for unknown reasons. The sample has about 120,000 clones on record, approximately 71% of them singletons. The ten largest clones add up to 6.5% to 9% of the sample. Sequencing was done on a sample of peripheral blood. The receptors here all came from a human donor in a cohort sampled during active COVID-19.

The chain's CDR3 is CASSLGQANTEAFF. CDR3 coding DNA: TGTGCCAGCAGCTTAGGGCAGGCGAACACTGAAGCTTTCTTT. The chain is built from TRBV7-8 and TRBJ1-1; D is ambiguous. CDR1 is SGHVS, CDR2 FQNEAQ, per germline. The CDR3 covers 14 residues. The germline V and J ends were trimmed by 1 base and 1 base, with 7 bases remaining between them.

This chain links TRBV5-6 with TRBJ2-1, with TRBD2 matching 10 bases. This CDR3 has 17 residues. Trimming removed 1 base from V and 10 bases from J; junction bases left unmatched: 14. Germline CDR1 and CDR2: SGHDT and YYEEEE. The CDR3 bases are TGTGCCAGCAGCTTGAAGCGGACTAGCGGTGATAGAGGGGAGCAGTTCTTC. Its translation: CASSLKRTSGDRGEQFF.